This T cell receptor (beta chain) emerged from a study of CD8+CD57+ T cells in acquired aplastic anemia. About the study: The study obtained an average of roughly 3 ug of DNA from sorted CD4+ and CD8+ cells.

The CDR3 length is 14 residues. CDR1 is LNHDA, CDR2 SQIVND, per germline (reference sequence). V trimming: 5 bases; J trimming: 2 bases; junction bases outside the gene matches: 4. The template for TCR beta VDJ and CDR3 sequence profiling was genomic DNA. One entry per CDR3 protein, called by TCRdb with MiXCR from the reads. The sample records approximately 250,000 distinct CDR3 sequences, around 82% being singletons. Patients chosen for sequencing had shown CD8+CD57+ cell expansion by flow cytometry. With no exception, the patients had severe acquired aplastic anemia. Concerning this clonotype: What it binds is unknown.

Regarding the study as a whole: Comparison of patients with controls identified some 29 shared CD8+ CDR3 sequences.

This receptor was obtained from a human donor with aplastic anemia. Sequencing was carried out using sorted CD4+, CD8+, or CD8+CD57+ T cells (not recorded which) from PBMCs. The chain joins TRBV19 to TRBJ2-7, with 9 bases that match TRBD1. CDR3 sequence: CASSPGQGTYEQYF. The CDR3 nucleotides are TGTGCCAGTAGTCCGGGACAGGGAACCTACGAGCAGTACTTC.